Listed below are T cell receptor beta chains from one sample, sequenced in a study of T-cell reconstitution after alpha-beta-depleted transplantation in children. TCRdb called the PCR reads again in MiXCR, with one record for every CDR3 protein. The table records 400,000 to 500,000 distinct CDR3 sequences, about a tenth of them present only once. Sequenced here: PBMCs from the stem cell graft donor, sampled from the stem cell graft. These TCRs come from a human donor who donated a stem cell graft to a child with acute myeloid leukemia. Each CDR3 is given with its conserved first and last residue. Each record gives: J gene, CDR3 length, clone size, V gene, CDR3 protein. The size of a clone is reported for some rows only, either as once, few or many, or as a class for expanded clones.

TRBJ1-3 15 few TRBV10-3 CAIRTAQSSGNTIYF
TRBJ2-1 13 - TRBV6-5 CASGPGEANEQFF
TRBJ2-2 13 - TRBV7-9 CASSTFFTGELFF
TRBJ1-6 14 many TRBV5-1 CASSLGQDNSPLHF
TRBJ2-1 15 - TRBV6-2/TRBV6-3 CASSSEPGVGYEQFF
TRBJ1-1 15 many TRBV5-1 CASSLDREGSTEAFF
TRBJ1-1 14 few TRBV29-1 CSARTGRGSTEAFF
TRBJ1-6 15 - TRBV6-1 CASSPQGPYNSPLHF
TRBJ1-2 13 few TRBV20-1 CSAPRQGDYGYTF
TRBJ1-6 13 many TRBV7-2 CASTTGGFSPLHF
TRBJ2-5 16 few TRBV5-1 CASSPLSGGIQETQYF
TRBJ2-1 17 - TRBV7-9 CASSLVVGTPQSSEQFF
TRBJ2-1 15 - TRBV11-2 CASSLGGGFYNEQFF
TRBJ2-5 14 - TRBV6-5 CASSYSGVGETQYF
TRBJ2-3 15 few TRBV20-1 CSARETGSGTDTQYF
TRBJ1-4 17 few TRBV6-2/TRBV6-3 CASREVDGATPNEKLFF
TRBJ2-7 16 - TRBV20-1 CSAIPDRVGTPDEQYF
TRBJ1-1 16 few TRBV5-1 CASSLVALQGNTEAFF
TRBJ1-4 13 - TRBV7-9 CASSPSGAVELFF
TRBJ1-5 21 - TRBV23-1 CASSQWGKPDEAKGFKWPQHF
TRBJ2-3 15 few TRBV12-5 CASGLSDYSTDTQYF
TRBJ2-1 11 few TRBV6-1 CATEGGNEQFF
TRBJ1-1 14 few TRBV3-1 CASSQDPLNTEAFF
TRBJ2-3 15 few TRBV6-2/TRBV6-3 CANIRDRAVTDTQYF
TRBJ2-7 15 - TRBV6-5 CASSYGQGRSNEQYF
TRBJ2-5 15 - TRBV5-1 CASSLERGRQETQYF
TRBJ2-3 15 - TRBV11-2 CASSSTRSSTDTQYF
TRBJ2-3 14 - TRBV28 CASRSSGNTDTQYF
TRBJ2-5 13 - TRBV10-3 CAISAYRQETQYF
TRBJ1-4 14 - TRBV12-3/TRBV12-4 CASSSAGSNEKLFF
TRBJ2-1 16 few TRBV9 CASSPGDRGIYNEQFF
TRBJ2-5 15 few TRBV18 CASSPSGAYQETQYF
TRBJ1-5 14 many TRBV6-1 CASSTGGYNQPQHF
TRBJ2-4 20 - TRBV24-1 CATSDLGSRDVRIAKNIQYF
TRBJ2-3 16 - TRBV5-1 CASSLETSGTTDTQYF
TRBJ2-1 16 - TRBV5-6 CASSPLQAGGYNEQFF
TRBJ2-3 11 many TRBV7-2 CASSTTDTQYF